Listed below are T cell receptor beta chains from one sample, sequenced in a study of T-cell reconstitution after alpha-beta-depleted transplantation in children. TCRdb used MiXCR to reprocess the PCR reads, holding one entry per CDR3 protein. This table holds about 460,000 distinct CDR3 sequences, roughly a tenth found once. The specimen was PBMCs, collected before TCRalphabeta/CD19-depleted stem cell transplant. These TCRs come from a child between 2 and 9 years old with inherited bone marrow failure, due to receive a stem cell transplant. Both conserved end residues are part of each CDR3. A D gene is named only where the DNA matches it firmly. Clone size is shown for a subset of rows, as once, few, many or a class of expanded clone.

cdr3_aa | cdr3_nt | d_call | v_call | clone_size | j_call
CASSESIGIGQPQHF | TGCGCCAGCAGTGAGTCGATAGGAATCGGCCAGCCCCAGCATTTT | . | TRBV10-2 | many | TRBJ1-5
CASSLMGDGLGETQYF | TGTGCCAGCAGCTTAATGGGGGACGGACTTGGAGAGACCCAGTACTTC | . | TRBV7-8 | many | TRBJ2-5
CASSTIPQDTQYF | TGTGCCAGCAGTACTATCCCCCAAGATACGCAGTATTTT | . | TRBV6-5 | many | TRBJ2-3
CASSSYPYEQFF | TGTGCCAGCAGCTCCTATCCCTATGAGCAGTTCTTC | . | TRBV7-9 | many | TRBJ2-1
CASAAENEKLFF | TGTGCCAGCGCAGCGGAGAATGAAAAACTGTTTTTT | . | TRBV12-3/TRBV12-4 | many | TRBJ1-4
CASSGSDGTPFSYEQYF | TGTGCCAGCAGTGGATCCGACGGGACTCCCTTCTCCTACGAGCAGTACTTC | . | TRBV6-1 | . | TRBJ2-7
CSASSPGQGPNEKLFF | TGCAGTGCTAGCTCCCCGGGACAGGGGCCTAATGAAAAACTGTTTTTT | TRBD1 | TRBV20-1 | many | TRBJ1-4
CASWDSYNEQFF | TGTGCCAGTTGGGACAGCTACAATGAGCAGTTCTTC | TRBD1 | TRBV12-3/TRBV12-4 | many | TRBJ2-1
CAWSTLIRDFTGELFF | TGTGCCTGGTCGACCCTTATCCGGGATTTCACCGGGGAGCTGTTTTTT | . | TRBV30 | few | TRBJ2-2
CASSSTAGWETQYF | TGCGCCAGCTCATCAACGGCGGGGTGGGAGACCCAGTACTTC | . | TRBV4-3 | many | TRBJ2-5
CASSLVLAGVSDTQYF | TGTGCCAGCAGCTTAGTCCTAGCGGGAGTATCAGATACGCAGTATTTT | TRBD2 | TRBV7-2 | many | TRBJ2-3
CASSHPPRELAGSYNEQFF | TGTGCCAGCAGCCACCCCCCCCGGGAACTAGCGGGATCTTACAATGAGCAGTTCTTC | TRBD2 | TRBV11-2 | few | TRBJ2-1
CASSPNRGGNEKLFF | TGTGCCAGCAGCCCCAACAGGGGAGGAAATGAAAAACTGTTTTTT | TRBD1 | TRBV28 | many | TRBJ1-4
CSARGRPGAYNEQFF | TGCAGTGCTAGGGGTCGGCCAGGGGCCTACAATGAGCAGTTCTTC | . | TRBV20-1 | . | TRBJ2-1
CASSLGLAGEGAGELFF | TGTGCCAGCAGCTTGGGACTAGCGGGAGAAGGCGCCGGGGAGCTGTTTTTT | TRBD2 | TRBV5-4 | . | TRBJ2-2
CAISGQDLKLFF | TGCGCCATCTCGGGACAGGATTTAAAACTGTTTTTT | TRBD1 | TRBV5-1 | many | TRBJ1-4
CASSLAHGSYYEQYF | TGTGCCAGCAGCTTAGCGCACGGCTCCTACTACGAGCAGTACTTC | . | TRBV7-2 | few | TRBJ2-7
CASRKEQGIAFF | TGTGCCAGCAGGAAGGAACAGGGTATAGCTTTCTTT | . | TRBV6-5 | many | TRBJ1-1
CSAGQGSTYEQYF | TGCAGTGCCGGACAGGGTTCAACGTACGAGCAGTACTTC | TRBD1 | TRBV20-1 | many | TRBJ2-7
CSARDRQGREEQYF | TGCAGTGCTAGAGATCGCCAGGGGAGGGAGGAGCAGTACTTC | . | TRBV20-1 | many | TRBJ2-7
CASSQGRSGSAYEQYF | TGCGCCAGCAGCCAGGGACGTAGCGGGAGTGCGTACGAGCAGTACTTC | TRBD2 | TRBV5-1 | . | TRBJ2-7
CASSSQDRGGDQPQHF | TGTGCCAGCAGCTCCCAGGACAGGGGAGGGGATCAGCCCCAGCATTTT | TRBD1 | TRBV7-2 | many | TRBJ1-5
CASSYGGQGAGNTIYF | TGTGCCAGCAGTTATGGGGGACAGGGGGCTGGAAACACCATATATTTT | TRBD1 | TRBV6-5 | many | TRBJ1-3
CASTPLAGSANEQFF | TGCGCCAGCACCCCTCTAGCGGGATCTGCGAATGAGCAGTTCTTC | TRBD2 | TRBV5-1 | . | TRBJ2-1
CASSYALAGDDYEQYF | TGTGCCAGCAGTTACGCTCTGGCGGGAGACGACTACGAGCAGTACTTC | TRBD2 | TRBV6-6 | once | TRBJ2-7
CASSQGRHYTEAFF | TGTGCCAGCAGTCAGGGACGGCACTATACTGAAGCTTTCTTT | . | TRBV7-9 | many | TRBJ1-1
CASSQDRDRGNEQFF | TGCGCCAGCAGCCAAGACCGGGACAGGGGAAATGAGCAGTTCTTC | TRBD1 | TRBV4-3 | few | TRBJ2-1
CASSLHGTDTQYF | TGTGCCAGCAGCTTACATGGCACAGATACGCAGTATTTT | . | TRBV7-2 | many | TRBJ2-3
CSVEPRDRADNEQFF | TGCAGCGTTGAACCCCGGGACAGGGCGGACAATGAGCAGTTCTTC | TRBD1 | TRBV29-1 | many | TRBJ2-1
CASSLTGFYEQYF | TGTGCCAGCAGTTTAACAGGATTCTACGAGCAGTACTTC | . | TRBV12-3/TRBV12-4 | many | TRBJ2-7
CAWVLWDRGLGQDQPQHF | TGTGCCTGGGTTCTGTGGGACAGGGGCCTGGGGCAAGATCAGCCCCAGCATTTT | TRBD1 | TRBV30 | few | TRBJ1-5
CSARDLRATSVMETQYF | TGCAGTGCTAGAGACCTTCGGGCGACTAGCGTTATGGAGACCCAGTACTTC | TRBD2 | TRBV20-1 | many | TRBJ2-5
CASSQAPSGSRNEQFF | TGTGCCAGCAGCCAAGCTCCTAGCGGGAGTCGCAATGAGCAGTTCTTC | TRBD2 | TRBV3-1 | many | TRBJ2-1
CASSTGTGVLYGYTF | TGTGCCAGCAGTACCGGGACAGGGGTATTGTATGGCTACACCTTC | TRBD1 | TRBV6-1 | . | TRBJ1-2
CASSISGLTYNEQFF | TGTGCCAGCAGCATCTCGGGGCTTACCTACAATGAGCAGTTCTTC | . | TRBV5-5 | many | TRBJ2-1
CASSGVGHYSGANVLTF | TGTGCCAGCAGTGGGGTGGGACATTACTCTGGGGCCAACGTCCTGACTTTC | . | TRBV2 | few | TRBJ2-6
CASSYGGRTGELFF | TGCGCCAGCAGTTATGGGGGGCGGACCGGGGAGCTGTTTTTT | . | TRBV10-1 | many | TRBJ2-2
CASSLGTSGTGELFF | TGTGCCAGCAGCTTGGGGACTAGCGGCACCGGGGAGCTGTTTTTT | TRBD2 | TRBV7-2 | many | TRBJ2-2
CASSQGTGFEETQYF | TGCGCCAGCAGCCAGGGGACAGGTTTCGAAGAGACCCAGTACTTC | TRBD1 | TRBV4-3 | many | TRBJ2-5
CASSPTGDLGHQPQHF | TGTGCCAGCAGTCCGACAGGGGACTTGGGTCATCAGCCCCAGCATTTT | TRBD1 | TRBV12-3/TRBV12-4 | few | TRBJ1-5
CASSHQSPDTQYF | TGTGCCAGCAGCCACCAAAGCCCAGATACGCAGTATTTT | . | TRBV4-2 | many | TRBJ2-3
CASSMFSTDTQYF | TGCGCCAGCAGTATGTTCAGCACAGATACGCAGTATTTT | . | TRBV10-2 | many | TRBJ2-3
CASSPRTRTSGRYEQYF | TGTGCCAGCAGCCCAAGAACGCGGACTAGCGGGAGGTACGAGCAGTACTTC | TRBD2 | TRBV7-8 | . | TRBJ2-7
CASSLALAGGPDTQYF | TGTGCCAGCAGCTTAGCTCTAGCGGGAGGGCCGGATACGCAGTATTTT | TRBD2 | TRBV11-2 | many | TRBJ2-3
CSASVRNTGELFF | TGCAGTGCTAGTGTACGAAACACCGGGGAGCTGTTTTTT | . | TRBV20-1 | few | TRBJ2-2
CASSLTGAGGELFF | TGTGCCAGCAGTTTAACGGGGGCGGGCGGGGAGCTGTTTTTT | . | TRBV28 | many | TRBJ2-2
CASGPTGGYSSYNEQFF | TGTGCCAGCGGCCCAACAGGGGGCTACTCCTCCTACAATGAGCAGTTCTTC | TRBD1 | TRBV12-3/TRBV12-4 | few | TRBJ2-1
CSARTLGLAGVFYEQYF | TGCAGTGCTAGGACCCTCGGACTAGCGGGAGTGTTCTACGAGCAGTACTTC | TRBD2 | TRBV20-1 | . | TRBJ2-7
CASSYAAGEKYNEQFF | TGTGCCAGCAGTTACGCAGCGGGGGAAAAATACAATGAGCAGTTCTTC | TRBD2 | TRBV27 | few | TRBJ2-1
CASSVSSGDTGELFF | TGCGCCAGCAGTGTTTCTAGCGGGGACACCGGGGAGCTGTTTTTT | TRBD2 | TRBV10-2 | many | TRBJ2-2
CSARPLTEDEQYF | TGCAGTGCCCGACCCCTCACGGAGGACGAGCAGTACTTC | . | TRBV20-1 | many | TRBJ2-7
CASSLGRAHEQYF | TGTGCCAGCAGCTTGGGCAGGGCCCACGAGCAGTACTTC | . | TRBV5-6 | few | TRBJ2-7
CASSLEGAVSGNTIYF | TGCGCCAGCAGCTTGGAAGGGGCCGTCTCTGGAAACACCATATATTTT | . | TRBV5-1 | many | TRBJ1-3
CASSYGTGLETQYF | TGTGCCAGCAGTTACGGGACAGGGCTTGAGACCCAGTACTTC | TRBD1 | TRBV6-5 | many | TRBJ2-5
CASSYSTGGGDGYTF | TGTGCCAGCAGTTACTCGACAGGGGGCGGAGATGGCTACACCTTC | TRBD1 | TRBV6-2/TRBV6-3 | . | TRBJ1-2
CATSRVPFHPSGRNGEQYF | TGTGCCACCAGCAGAGTCCCTTTCCATCCGAGCGGGAGAAATGGCGAGCAGTACTTC | TRBD2 | TRBV15 | . | TRBJ2-7
CASSYTLSGSPLHF | TGTGCCAGCAGTTACACCCTCTCGGGTTCACCCCTCCACTTT | . | TRBV6-5 | many | TRBJ1-6
CAWSVLSGVREGEAFF | TGTGCCTGGAGTGTACTCTCAGGGGTAAGGGAAGGGGAAGCTTTCTTT | . | TRBV30 | . | TRBJ1-1
CATSDSPPNYEQYF | TGTGCCACCAGTGATTCCCCCCCAAACTACGAGCAGTACTTC | . | TRBV24-1 | . | TRBJ2-7